Shown below are 32 T cell receptor beta chains from a single sample sequenced in a study of Ad26.COV2.S vaccination and SARS-CoV-2 variants. The treatment: about 20 received Ad26.COV2.S at low or high dose, single or two shots; 5 received placebo; per-sample allocation not given. Samples analyzed were those drawn on day 63 after the first vaccine or placebo injection. Sequencing was performed with immunoSEQ multiplex PCR; in TCRdb, only in-frame clones are kept and a portion is missing. The table lists under 500,000 clones, roughly 90% of them singletons, with under 2% in the top ten. The source material was peripheral blood, sampled in a trial of Ad26.COV2.S vaccine versus placebo. These receptors were obtained from a person aged 18-60 years who received the Ad26.COV2.S COVID-19 vaccine or a placebo.

This rearrangement joins TRBV4-1 to TRBJ2-5, with TRBD2 matching over 14 bases. Per germline, CDR1 MGHRA and CDR2 YSYEKL. This CDR3 has 16 residues. V lost 4 bases and J lost 1; bases outside the gene matches: 2. The CDR3 sequence is CASSLGLAGGQETQYF. The CDR3 bases are TGCGCCAGCAGCCTCGGACTAGCGGGGGGCCAAGAGACCCAGTACTTC.

The rearrangement links TRBV7-2 to TRBJ2-5; D unclear. This CDR3 has 15 residues. Germline loops: CDR1 SGHTA, CDR2 FQGNSA. V was clipped by 0 bases and J by 1 base, with 9 bases between them. The CDR3 here is CASSLALTAQETQYF. The CDR3 coding sequence is TGTGCCAGCAGCTTAGCGCTTACAGCCCAAGAGACCCAGTACTTC.

This sequence joins TRBV7-2 and TRBJ2-1; D remains ambiguous. This CDR3 is built from 15 residues. Between the trimmed V and J ends, which lost 4 bases and 7 bases, there was a span of 17 bases. Germline V CDR1 and CDR2: SGHTA, FQGNSA. The CDR3 here is CASSSAGPRANEQFF. CDR3 nucleotides: TGTGCCAGCAGCTCTGCCGGGCCCAGAGCAAATGAGCAGTTCTTC.

This clone was recorded a few times. The J gene is TRBJ1-3, the V gene TRBV7-9; D not certain. The V end was cut by 1 base, the J end by 0 bases, with 4 bases between. The CDR3 covers 14 residues. Germline CDR1 and CDR2: SEHNR and FQNEAQ (reference sequence). DNA of the CDR3: TGTGCCAGCAGCTTAGGGGGCTCTGGAAACACCATATATTTT. It encodes CASSLGGSGNTIYF.

Here the CDR3 reads CASSLGRGASYHYEQYF. In DNA form, the CDR3 reads TGTGCCAGCAGCTTAGGGCGGGGAGCGAGCTATCACTACGAGCAGTACTTC. The chain is built from TRBV7-2 and TRBJ2-7; D might be TRBD2 (6 bases). CDR1 and CDR2 (germline): SGHTA, FQGNSA. V lost 1 base to trimming and J lost 3 bases, with 19 bases between them. This CDR3 region has 17 residues.

The chain joins TRBV19 to TRBJ1-6, with 7 bases matching TRBD1. Germline V gives CDR1 LNHDA, CDR2 SQIVND (reference sequence). CDR3 size: 15 residues. Trimming at V came to 6 bases and at J to 6 bases, leaving 8 bases not matched to a gene. The chain's CDR3 is CASSRKGALNSPLHF. The CDR3 DNA reads TGTGCCAGTAGCCGCAAGGGGGCCCTTAATTCACCCCTCCACTTT.

The chain carries TRBV6-5 and TRBJ2-4; TRBD1 matches at 9 bases. Germline CDR1 reads MNHEY; CDR2 reads SVGAGI. The CDR3 consists of 15 residues. V dropped 5 bases and J dropped 0; count of bases not matched to a gene: 2. The CDR3 here is CASSTGGVAKNIQYF. As DNA, the CDR3 is TGTGCCAGCAGTACAGGGGGCGTAGCCAAAAACATTCAGTACTTC.

This chain joins TRBV5-6 and TRBJ1-5; D possibly corresponds to TRBD1 (5 bases). This CDR3 spans 14 amino acids. Trimming cost V 2 bases and J 7 bases, with 13 bases left between them. Germline V CDR1 and CDR2: SGHDT, YYEEEE. In DNA, the CDR3 is TGTGCCAGCAGCTTAGGGAGGGGTGGGCAGCCCCAGCATTTT. This gives the protein CASSLGRGGQPQHF. Variable domain in full (rest from reference TRBV5-6 and TRBJ1-5): DAGVTQSPTHLIKTRGQQVTLRCSPKSGHDTVSWYQQALGQGPQFIFQYYEEEERQRGNFPDRFSGHQFPNYSSELNVNALLLGDSALYLCASSLGRGGQPQHFGDGTRLSIL.

The chain joins TRBV7-8 to TRBJ2-3; possible D gene TRBD2, 6 bases. V dropped 6 bases and J dropped 1 base, with 8 bases sitting between them. CDR1 is SGHVS, CDR2 FQNEAQ, per germline. There are 13 residues in the CDR3. CDR3 sequence (DNA): TGTGCCAGCAGGCGGGGCCGCACAGATACGCAGTATTTT. This codes for CASRRGRTDTQYF.

There are a few counts of this clone. V gene TRBV4-1 combines with J gene TRBJ2-2, with 7 bases matching TRBD2. The germline V gene encodes CDR1 MGHRA and CDR2 YSYEKL. This CDR3 is built from 17 residues. V dropped 4 bases and J dropped 4; count of bases not matched to a gene: 12. CDR3 sequence reads: CASSRKGGAQSTGELFF. CDR3 in DNA: TGCGCCAGCAGCCGAAAGGGAGGGGCGCAGTCCACCGGGGAGCTGTTTTTT.

This chain joins TRBV27 and TRBJ2-7; weak D call: TRBD1 (5 bases). Trimming took 8 bases from V and 4 from J, leaving 15 bases between them. CDR1 is MNHEY and CDR2 is SMNVEV in the germline V gene (reference sequence). The length of the CDR3 is 13 residues. CDR3 sequence: CASAELQGYEQYF. The CDR3 coding sequence is TGTGCCAGCGCCGAACTCCAGGGATACGAGCAGTACTTC.

J is TRBJ1-3 and V is TRBV7-2; 8 bases align to TRBD1. The CDR3 contains 16 residues. Germline-derived CDR1 and CDR2 are SGHTA and FQGNSA. The V gene end was trimmed by 4 bases and the J gene end by 0 bases; junction bases not matched to a gene: 5. In DNA, the CDR3 is TGTGCCAGCAGCTCCAGGGGGCAAAGCTCTGGAAACACCATATATTTT. Translation gives CASSSRGQSSGNTIYF.

This clone came up once. This chain uses TRBV11-3 with TRBJ1-3, with 7 bases fitting TRBD1. This CDR3 region has 15 residues. The germline gives CDR1 SGHNT, CDR2 YENEEA. V was clipped by 5 bases and J by 4 bases; unmatched bases: 8. This CDR3 reads CASSGYRGSGNTIYF. CDR3 nucleotide sequence: TGTGCCAGCAGCGGATACAGGGGATCGGGAAACACCATATATTTT.

The V gene is TRBV13, the J gene TRBJ2-5; 10 bases fit TRBD1. Germline CDR1 and CDR2: PRHDT and FYEKMQ (reference sequence). The V gene end was trimmed by 8 bases and the J gene end by 5 bases; junction bases not matched to a gene: 8. The CDR3 consists of 14 residues. The CDR3 DNA sequence: TGTGCCAGCGGTGACAGGGGGCTTCAGGAGACCCAGTACTTC. Protein: CASGDRGLQETQYF.

Written as DNA, the CDR3 is TGTGCCAGCAGCGGGGGGTACAGCTCCTACGAGCAGTACTTC. It encodes CASSGGYSSYEQYF. The V and J genes are TRBV9 and TRBJ2-7; perhaps D is TRBD1 or TRBD2 (5 bases each). The CDR3 sequence is 14 residues long. Trimming removed 3 bases at V and 0 bases at J, with 10 bases between. Germline V gene sequence: CDR1 SGDLS, CDR2 YYNGEE.

The gene calls are TRBV7-9 and TRBJ1-1, with 8 nucleotides matching TRBD1. V shed 6 bases, J shed 5 bases, and the junction held 8 bases outside the gene matches. Germline V gene lookup returns CDR1 SEHNR and CDR2 FQNEAQ (reference sequence). This CDR3 has 14 amino acids. The CDR3 coding sequence is TGTGCCAGCAGTTCACAGGGGGTGAGGACTGAAGCTTTCTTT. Translating gives CASSSQGVRTEAFF.

This clone was seen a single time. This chain links TRBV7-2 with TRBJ1-2; 7 bases agree with TRBD1. This CDR3 has 15 residues. Looked up from germline, CDR1 is SGHTA and CDR2 is FQGNSA. The V segment lost 5 bases and the J segment 1 base; nucleotides outside the gene matches: 7. This chain's CDR3 is CASSPGQVNNYGYTF. In DNA form, the CDR3 reads TGTGCCAGCAGCCCAGGACAGGTTAATAACTATGGCTACACCTTC.

The chain couples TRBV30 to TRBJ1-5; D unclear. The V end was cut by 0 bases, the J end by 4 bases, with 13 bases between. The V gene's germline CDR1 is GTSNPN and CDR2 SVGIG (reference sequence). The CDR3 consists of 15 residues. The CDR3 reads CAWSVSYAGNQPQHF. CDR3 coding DNA: TGTGCCTGGAGTGTATCGTATGCGGGAAATCAGCCCCAGCATTTT.

The V call is TRBV10-1, the J call TRBJ1-5; D unclear. Germline V CDR1 and CDR2: WNHNN, SYGVQD (reference sequence). V was shortened by 3 bases and J by 6 bases, with 15 bases between the two germline ends. This CDR3 comprises 15 residues. DNA of the CDR3: TGCGCCAGCAGTGAATCCCGGGAATGGGGTCAGCCCCAGCATTTT. Translated: CASSESREWGQPQHF.

The chain joins TRBV13 to TRBJ2-4; TRBD1 is a possible D gene (6 bases). With 5 bases removed from V and 6 bases from J, the gap between germline ends came to 17 bases. Germline V gene lookup returns CDR1 PRHDT and CDR2 FYEKMQ (reference sequence). CDR3 length: 15 residues. For the CDR3, the DNA is TGTGCCAGCAGCCCCCTGGGGGCACTCATAAACATTCAGTACTTC. It translates to CASSPLGALINIQYF.

CDR3 loop: CASSKDRSRETQYF. The CDR3 nucleotides are TGTGCCAGCAGCAAGGACAGATCGAGAGAGACCCAGTACTTC. The V and J genes are TRBV9 and TRBJ2-5; the D gene is possibly TRBD1 (6 bases). Trimming pared 4 bases from V and 4 bases from J, leaving 14 bases between. This CDR3 has 14 residues. Germline V gene data show CDR1 as SGDLS and CDR2 as YYNGEE.

The rearrangement uses TRBV5-1 and TRBJ1-1; D is uncertain. Germline V gene data show CDR1 as SGHRS and CDR2 as YFSETQ. This CDR3 has 16 amino acids. Trimming took off 1 base at V and 0 bases at J, with 13 bases between the two ends. As DNA, the CDR3 is TGCGCCAGCAGCTTGTATCTAGTTTCTGTGAACACTGAAGCTTTCTTT. Encoded protein: CASSLYLVSVNTEAFF.

The J gene is TRBJ2-5, the V gene TRBV19; a possible D gene is TRBD2 (6 bases). The CDR3 sequence is 17 residues long. Deletions cut 5 bases from V and 1 base from J, with 20 bases between. Germline V lookup: CDR1 LNHDA, CDR2 SQIVND (reference sequence). The DNA for the CDR3 is TGTGCCAGTAGTTTAGGCGTTGAGTGGGACTCCCAAGAGACCCAGTACTTC. It specifies CASSLGVEWDSQETQYF.

The gene calls are TRBV27 and TRBJ2-7; 7 positions agree with TRBD2. The CDR3 length is 13 residues. Germline values: CDR1 MNHEY, CDR2 SMNVEV (reference sequence). V dropped 11 bases and J dropped 5; count of bases not matched to a gene: 12. The CDR3 sequence is CAAGRGGFNEQYF. The DNA for the CDR3 is TGTGCCGCTGGGCGGGGAGGGTTCAACGAGCAGTACTTC.

The CDR3: CATSRGQGSTGELFF. The CDR3 region has the DNA TGTGCCACCAGCAGAGGACAGGGTTCGACCGGGGAGCTGTTTTTT. The chain has TRBV15 and TRBJ2-2, with 7 nucleotides matching TRBD1. CDR3 length: 15 amino acids. V gave up 1 base and J gave up 5 bases; unmatched junction bases: 4. The germline V gene has CDR1 LNHNV and CDR2 YYDKDF (reference sequence).

The chain recombines TRBV27 with TRBJ1-6; no clear D. V was clipped by 2 bases and J by 2 bases, with 10 bases between them. CDR3 length: 16 amino acids. From germline, CDR1 is MNHEY and CDR2 SMNVEV (reference sequence). The CDR3 spells CASSLKGFTYNSPLHF. The CDR3, as DNA: TGTGCCAGCAGTTTAAAGGGTTTCACCTATAATTCACCCCTCCACTTT.

This chain connects TRBV3-1 (or the pseudogene TRBV3-2) to TRBJ2-1; 7 bases line up with TRBD1. J gave up 16 bases and V 0 bases, and 9 bases lay outside the gene matches. CDR3 size: 13 residues. In germline, CDR1 is LGHDT, CDR2 YNNKEL (reference sequence). Here the CDR3 reads CASSQDIGTVYFF. The CDR3 bases are TGTGCCAGCAGCCAAGATATAGGGACAGTTTATTTCTTC.

In this sample, this clone turned up once. This chain connects TRBV7-2 to TRBJ2-7, with 13 bases identical to TRBD2. V trimming: 5 bases; J trimming: 2 bases; junction bases outside the gene matches: 6. CDR1 SGHTA and CDR2 FQGNSA come from the germline V gene. This CDR3 has 16 residues. CDR3 DNA: TGTGCCAGCAGCCTCGGACTAGCGGGGGCCGCCTACGAGCAGTACTTC. Translating gives CASSLGLAGAAYEQYF.

V and J are TRBV12-3 or TRBV12-4 and TRBJ2-5; TRBD2 agrees at 7 bases. V lost 4 bases to trimming and J lost 5 bases; unmatched junction nucleotides: 4. The CDR3 runs 13 residues. The CDR3 region is CASSSGEGETQYF. The CDR3 bases are TGTGCCAGCAGTTCTGGGGAGGGGGAGACCCAGTACTTC.

The genes are TRBV11-2 and TRBJ2-3; no firm D call. Trimming took 3 bases from V and 6 from J, leaving 13 bases between them. Germline V gene lookup returns CDR1 SGHAT and CDR2 FQNNGV. The CDR3 is 14 residues long. Written as DNA, the CDR3 is TGTGCCAGCAGCTTCCACGCCATGATGGATACGCAGTATTTT. This translates into CASSFHAMMDTQYF. The full variable domain, rest sourced from reference TRBV11-2 and TRBJ2-3, is EAGVAQSPRYKIIEKRQSVAFWCNPISGHATLYWYQQILGQGPKLLIQFQNNGVVDDSQLPKDRFSAERLKGVDSTLKIQPAKLEDSAVYLCASSFHAMMDTQYFGPGTRLTVL.

This clone was found a few times. CDR3 protein: CASSYWARGHSEKLFF. CDR3 DNA sequence: TGTGCCAGTAGTTACTGGGCCCGCGGGCACTCTGAAAAACTGTTTTTT. The chain is built from TRBV19 and TRBJ1-4; no clear D gene. V lost 5 bases, J lost 7 bases, and 20 bases lay in between. Per the germline V gene, CDR1 is LNHDA and CDR2 is SQIVND (reference sequence). The CDR3 spans 16 residues.

The V call is TRBV4-3, the J call TRBJ1-1; TRBD1 might be the D (6 bases). CDR3 length: 16 amino acids. Deletions cut 0 bases from V and 3 bases from J, with 14 bases between. Germline loops: CDR1 LGHNA, CDR2 YSLEER. The chain's CDR3 is CASSQDNRGGYTEAFF. As DNA, the CDR3 is TGCGCCAGCAGCCAAGATAACCGAGGGGGGTACACTGAAGCTTTCTTT.